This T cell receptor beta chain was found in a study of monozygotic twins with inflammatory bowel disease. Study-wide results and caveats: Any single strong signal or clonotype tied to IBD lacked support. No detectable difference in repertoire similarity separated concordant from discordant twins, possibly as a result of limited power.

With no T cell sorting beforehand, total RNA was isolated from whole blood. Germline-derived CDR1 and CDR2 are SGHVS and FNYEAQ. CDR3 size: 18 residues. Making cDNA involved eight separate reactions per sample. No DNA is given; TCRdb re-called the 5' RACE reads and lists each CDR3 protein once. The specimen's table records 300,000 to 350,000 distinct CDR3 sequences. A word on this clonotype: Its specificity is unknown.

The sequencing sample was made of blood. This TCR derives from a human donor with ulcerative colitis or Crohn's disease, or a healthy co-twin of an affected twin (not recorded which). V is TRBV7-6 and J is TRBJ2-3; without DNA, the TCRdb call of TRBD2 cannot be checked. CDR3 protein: CASSLGLAGGRSTDTQYF.